This record concerns one TCR beta chain sequence. The CDR3 contains 15 residues. The germline V and J ends were trimmed by 6 bases and 7 bases, with 19 bases remaining between them. Germline lookup yields CDR1 MDHEN and CDR2 SYDVKM. In each PCR, synthetic TCR analog templates were spiked in. Some clones are missing from TCRdb's copy, which holds only in-frame ones; the method was immunoSEQ multiplex PCR. Of around 100,000 clones in the sample, roughly 84% are singletons; the top ten hold about 2.6%. This sample stems from a study of PD-L1 blockade in urothelial cancer. Looking at the study overall: Samples of blood were analyzed 3 weeks (second dose) and 6 weeks after treatment start. Blood samples had a median of around 150,000 T cells.

The sample here was PBMCs, taken around atezolizumab (anti-PD-L1) treatment. The V gene is TRBV28, the J gene TRBJ1-5; tentative D call: TRBD1 (5 bases). The clonotype comes from a man aged 45-65 years with urothelial cancer. The CDR3 DNA reads TGTGCCAGCAGCCCGGCGGGGGGAGTAGGGCAGCCCCAGCATTTT. Translated, it gives CASSPAGGVGQPQHF.